Listed below are T cell receptor beta chains from one sample, sequenced in a study of blood T cell repertoires in COVID-19. The repertoire was sequenced with immunoSEQ multiplex PCR; TCRdb's copy has only in-frame clones and lacks some. The sample holds 120,000 or so clones, over 65% seen once. The source material was peripheral blood. The source of these receptors is a man aged 65 to 85 with acute or convalescent COVID-19. Both conserved end residues are part of each CDR3. A clone size is listed for some rows: how often the clone was seen (once, few, many), or a class if it is expanded.

size: -; V: TRBV19; CDR3: CASKGSLGRQGNYGYTF
size: -; V: TRBV19; CDR3: CASSIRQADTQYF
size: -; V: TRBV6-6; CDR3: CASRTSGTRGTGELFF
size: few; V: TRBV11-3; CDR3: CASSYGQNSPEAFF
size: -; V: TRBV3-1/TRBV3-2; CDR3: CASSRDRVTGNTIYF
size: -; V: TRBV27; CDR3: CASTKGGRAGEQFF
size: few; V: TRBV12-3/TRBV12-4; CDR3: CASSRDSYEQYF
size: -; V: TRBV5-1; CDR3: CASSPWTGQETQYF
size: -; V: TRBV10-3; CDR3: CAISEPGRTTSAFF
size: -; V: TRBV9; CDR3: CASSVGRVLNSQTNEQFF
size: -; V: TRBV7-2; CDR3: CASSVGGYTEAFF
size: -; V: TRBV19; CDR3: CASSAGGQGNSYEQYF
size: -; V: TRBV19; CDR3: CASSPRDNNQPQHF
size: -; V: TRBV12-3/TRBV12-4; CDR3: CASSLTSNQPQHF
size: -; V: TRBV12-3/TRBV12-4; CDR3: CASTLGDLGEQYF
size: -; V: TRBV3-1/TRBV3-2; CDR3: CASSQAGTGGPLVRSLHF
size: once; V: TRBV2; CDR3: CASSRGPGVSGNTIYF
size: -; V: TRBV9; CDR3: CASSGLTEAFF
size: -; V: TRBV6-5; CDR3: CASSRGQGEQPQHF
size: few; V: TRBV15; CDR3: CAAGTGYEQYF
size: -; V: TRBV4-2; CDR3: CASSDSAQAKNIQYF
size: -; V: TRBV27; CDR3: CASSPQYTGELFF
size: -; V: TRBV10-3; CDR3: CAISPGQGTEAFF
size: -; V: TRBV25-1; CDR3: CASSRTEQETQYF
size: -; V: TRBV5-5; CDR3: CASSFWGQGAYEQYF
size: -; V: TRBV3-1/TRBV3-2; CDR3: CASSQRHTDVQYF
size: -; V: TRBV2; CDR3: CASTSEGLSPLHF
size: -; V: TRBV28; CDR3: CASSKLAGVMETQYF
size: -; V: TRBV14; CDR3: CASSGGTGISISDTEAFF
size: -; V: TRBV30; CDR3: CAWRPLPGTVSYEQYF
size: -; V: TRBV27; CDR3: CASSFGQPYNEQFF
size: -; V: TRBV28; CDR3: CASSTPGQAENIQYF
size: -; V: TRBV7-6; CDR3: CASSLEPPRDRAFSPSYEQYF
size: few; V: TRBV5-4; CDR3: CASSVLTWREGPDTQYF
size: -; V: TRBV14; CDR3: CASSQDRRNTGELFF
size: -; V: TRBV12-3/TRBV12-4; CDR3: CASSLGREQYF
size: -; V: TRBV12-3/TRBV12-4; CDR3: CASRLDSYNEQFF
size: once; V: TRBV5-6; CDR3: CASSFASGRLSGELFF
size: -; V: TRBV5-5; CDR3: CASSPRTGGVGEQYF
size: once; V: TRBV11-2; CDR3: CASSLGPDTQYF
size: -; V: TRBV7-3; CDR3: CASSLVGEGTEAFF
size: -; V: TRBV5-5; CDR3: CASSLLGLSYNEQFF
size: -; V: TRBV14; CDR3: CASSLLLAAEQFF
size: -; V: TRBV7-6; CDR3: CASSYLSEADTQYF
size: -; V: TRBV5-6; CDR3: CASSTRRDRNSYEQYF
size: -; V: TRBV28; CDR3: CASGTGGQNTEAFF
size: -; V: TRBV30; CDR3: CAWSPRLWNEQFF
size: -; V: TRBV6-5; CDR3: CASSLGQHSYNEQFF
size: -; V: TRBV14; CDR3: CASSQDFLAGVNTGELFF
size: -; V: TRBV11-2; CDR3: CASSLVPVLRTEAFF